These 31 T cell receptor beta chains originate from one sample sequenced in a study of blood T cells in healthy people across ages. Using a J-beta primer mix together with a sample-barcoded 5' primer, a second PCR was run for 7 to 11 cycles. In TCRdb, the 5' RACE reads were re-called with MiXCR into one record per CDR3 protein. The sample yields some 1.4 million distinct CDR3 sequences, 42% seen once. The sequencing input was blood. The source of these receptors is a young woman in good health.

A few counts support this clonotype. The chain is built from TRBV9 and TRBJ2-7, with a possible D match to TRBD1 (5 bases). The V gene's germline CDR1 is SGDLS and CDR2 YYNGEE. Trimming removed 2 bases from V and 5 bases from J, with 11 bases in between. The CDR3 runs 13 residues. CDR3 sequence (DNA): TGTGCCAGCAGCGTGGGGCTGGCCAACGAGCAGTACTTC. Its translation: CASSVGLANEQYF. The entire variable domain, with the rest obtained from reference TRBV9 and TRBJ2-7, is as follows: DSGVTQTPKHLITATGQRVTLRCSPRSGDLSVYWYQQSLDQGLQFLIQYYNGEERAKGNILERFSAQQFPDLHSELNLSSLELGDSALYFCASSVGLANEQYFGPGTRLTVT.

The rearrangement uses TRBV7-2 and TRBJ1-4, with 7 bases that match TRBD1. Per the germline V gene, CDR1 is SGHTA and CDR2 is FQGNSA. The V and J ends lost 3 bases and 5 bases, in that order; junction bases with no gene match: 9. The CDR3 loop spans 16 amino acids. In nucleotides, the CDR3 is TGTGCCAGCAGCTTTCGAACCGGGACAGTCAATGAAAAACTGTTTTTT. This translates into CASSFRTGTVNEKLFF.

The chain employs TRBV5-1 and TRBJ2-1; D gene ambiguous. CDR3 length: 14 residues. V lost 3 bases, J lost 12 bases, and 19 bases lay in between. The germline V gene has CDR1 SGHRS and CDR2 YFSETQ. The CDR3 DNA follows: TGCGCCAGCAGCTCAGACGGAATAGTGGATGGGCAGTTCTTC. It is translated as CASSSDGIVDGQFF.

This sequence joins TRBV2 and TRBJ2-5; TRBD1 matches at 9 bases. After removal of 11 bases from V and 4 bases from J, the junction contained 11 bases not matched to a gene. The CDR3 totals 14 residues. The germline V gene encodes CDR1 SNHLY and CDR2 FYNNEI. Here the CDR3 reads CAGNRDRERETQYF. The CDR3 nucleotides read TGTGCCGGCAACCGGGACAGGGAACGAGAGACCCAGTACTTC.

The CDR3 reads CASSVGQINQPQHF. The CDR3 DNA is TGTGCCAGCAGCGTAGGACAGATCAATCAGCCCCAGCATTTT. The rearrangement links TRBV9 to TRBJ1-5; a weak D match, TRBD1 (5 bases). V lost 0 bases and J 3 bases, leaving 7 bases between the germline ends. The CDR3 sequence is 14 residues long. CDR1 SGDLS and CDR2 YYNGEE come from the germline V gene.

J is TRBJ2-7 and V is TRBV12-3 or TRBV12-4; D is possibly TRBD2 (6 bases). The CDR3 is 16 amino acids. Trimming cost V 2 bases and J 3 bases, with 17 bases left between them. The CDR3 loop reads CASSLFGRPGSYEQYF. The CDR3 DNA sequence: TGTGCCAGCAGTTTATTTGGGAGGCCTGGGAGCTACGAGCAGTACTTC.

The gene calls are TRBV3-1 and TRBJ2-1, with D hard to call. V gave up 0 bases and J gave up 6 bases, with 12 bases separating them. The germline gives CDR1 LGHDT, CDR2 YNNKEL (reference sequence). The CDR3 consists of 15 residues. The CDR3 DNA sequence: TGTGCCAGCAGCCAAGACGGCCGCGGATCCAATGAGCAGTTCTTC. Encoded protein: CASSQDGRGSNEQFF.

This clonotype was observed a few times. CDR3 in amino acids: CASSLEERVVRETQYF. CDR3 in DNA: TGTGCCAGCAGTTTAGAAGAGCGGGTAGTCAGGGAGACCCAGTACTTC. The chain couples TRBV28 to TRBJ2-5; tentatively, D is TRBD2 (6 bases). Deletions cut 2 bases from V and 5 bases from J, with 18 bases between. Germline V gene sequence: CDR1 MDHEN, CDR2 SYDVKM. The CDR3 contains 16 residues.

This clonotype was seen more than once but under ten times. This chain links TRBV10-3 with TRBJ1-2, with 8 bases identical to TRBD1. Germline V lookup: CDR1 ENHRY, CDR2 SYGVKD. The J segment lost 7 bases and the V segment lost 10 bases, leaving 8 bases of the junction unmatched. The CDR3 is 12 residues long. DNA for the CDR3: TGTGCCACCCTTACAGGGGGGGTTGGCTACACCTTC. It yields the protein CATLTGGVGYTF.

This clonotype was counted a few times. The chain has TRBV10-3 and TRBJ2-5, with D tentatively TRBD1 or TRBD2 (5 bases each). The CDR3 runs to 13 residues. Per the germline V gene, CDR1 is ENHRY and CDR2 is SYGVKD. Trimming cost V 3 bases and J 1 base, with 6 bases left between them. CDR3 DNA: TGTGCCATCAGTGACGGGGCCCAAGAGACCCAGTACTTC. Protein: CAISDGAQETQYF.

The chain is built from TRBV6-5 and TRBJ2-1; 11 bases map to TRBD2. Looked up from germline, CDR1 is MNHEY and CDR2 is SVGAGI. V shed 3 bases, J shed 7 bases, and the junction held 17 bases outside the gene matches. There are 19 residues in the CDR3. The CDR3 sequence is CASSYFWGTSGSRENEQFF. The CDR3, as DNA: TGTGCCAGCAGTTATTTTTGGGGGACTAGCGGCTCAAGGGAAAATGAGCAGTTCTTC.

The genes are TRBV6-6 and TRBJ1-4; D is possibly TRBD1 (5 bases). CDR1 and CDR2 (germline): MNHNY, SVGAGI (reference sequence). With 7 bases removed from V and 3 bases from J, the gap between germline ends came to 9 bases. This CDR3 comprises 13 residues. CDR3 nucleotide sequence: TGTGCCAGCATAGAACAGGCTAATGAAAAACTGTTTTTT. Translated: CASIEQANEKLFF.

The rearrangement uses TRBV20-1 and TRBJ1-2; tentatively, D is TRBD1 (5 bases). The CDR3 sequence is 11 residues long. Trimming took off 8 bases at V and 6 bases at J, with 13 bases between the two ends. CDR1 and CDR2 from the germline V gene are DFQATT and SNEGSKA (reference sequence). The CDR3 here is CSTSDIHGYTF. CDR3 DNA sequence: TGCAGTACATCGGACATTCATGGCTACACCTTC.

A single count supports this clonotype. This may be a read error, as it is one base from a much larger clone. The V and J genes are TRBV10-3 and TRBJ2-5; D remains unclear. The CDR3 contains 11 residues. V lost 3 bases and J 11 bases, leaving 10 bases between the germline ends. CDR1 and CDR2 (germline): ENHRY, SYGVKD. In nucleotides, the CDR3 is TGTGCCATCAGTGAAGGCACTGAGCAGTACTTC. It encodes CAISEGTEQYF.

V and J are TRBV5-5 and TRBJ1-2; no reliable D call. From germline, CDR1 is SGHKS and CDR2 YYEKEE (reference sequence). V lost 0 bases and J 0 bases, leaving 15 bases between the germline ends. The CDR3 loop spans 17 amino acids. The CDR3 DNA sequence: TGTGCCAGCAGCTTGGATGTAGGGCAGGCAACTAACTATGGCTACACCTTC. This encodes CASSLDVGQATNYGYTF.

This rearrangement joins TRBV13 to TRBJ2-3; 10 bases match TRBD2. This CDR3 is 21 amino acids long. Per germline, CDR1 PRHDT and CDR2 FYEKMQ (reference sequence). The junction had 24 bases not matched to a gene; V was cut back by 9 bases and J by 0 bases. CDR3 in amino acids: CASIRLLAGGALTTSTDTQYF. The CDR3 DNA reads TGTGCCAGTATCCGACTATTAGCGGGGGGCGCACTAACCACTAGCACAGATACGCAGTATTTT.

This clonotype came up a few times. V and J are TRBV28 and TRBJ1-2; the D gene is possibly TRBD1 (5 bases). V was trimmed by 5 bases and J by 3 bases, leaving 10 bases between them. The CDR3 covers 13 residues. The germline CDR1 and CDR2 sequences are MDHEN and SYDVKM. The CDR3 reads CASSTSGHYGYTF. The CDR3 nucleotides are TGTGCCAGCAGTACTTCAGGGCACTATGGCTACACCTTC.

This chain uses TRBV5-1 with TRBJ1-1, with a weak D call TRBD1 (5 bases). The V gene's germline CDR1 is SGHRS and CDR2 YFSETQ. The length of the CDR3 is 15 residues. V was clipped by 0 bases and J by 3 bases, with 12 bases between them. CDR3 coding DNA: TGCGCCAGCAGCTTGGAGGGGCAGCTATACACTGAAGCTTTCTTT. It translates to CASSLEGQLYTEAFF. Using reference TRBV5-1 and TRBJ1-1 for the parts outside the CDR3, the full variable domain is KAGVTQTPRYLIKTRGQQVTLSCSPISGHRSVSWYQQTPGQGLQFLFEYFSETQRNKGNFPGRFSGRQFSNSRSEMNVSTLELGDSALYLCASSLEGQLYTEAFFGQGTRLTVV.

This clonotype was counted many times. This chain links TRBV7-2 with TRBJ2-1; 9 bases line up with TRBD2. The J segment lost 3 bases and the V segment lost 5 bases, leaving 5 bases of the junction unmatched. The germline CDR1 and CDR2 sequences are SGHTA and FQGNSA. CDR3 length: 15 amino acids. The CDR3 coding sequence is TGTGCCAGCAGCCTGACTAGCGGAAACTACAATGAGCAGTTCTTC. It yields the protein CASSLTSGNYNEQFF.

This clonotype was seen a handful of times. The chain combines TRBV6-1 with TRBJ1-4, with D tentatively TRBD1 (5 bases). The CDR3 is 13 amino acids. V lost 0 bases to trimming and J lost 6 bases, with 5 bases between them. Germline V gene sequence: CDR1 MNHNS, CDR2 SASEGT. CDR3 DNA: TGTGCCAGCAGTGAAGCGGGGGATGAAAAACTGTTTTTT. Its protein is CASSEAGDEKLFF.

This clonotype was recorded only once. The chain recombines TRBV27 with TRBJ1-1; D gene unclear. The CDR3 totals 15 residues. From germline, CDR1 is MNHEY and CDR2 SMNVEV (reference sequence). Deletions cut 6 bases from V and 1 base from J, with 15 bases between. The CDR3: CASRSLPTGNTEAFF. The CDR3 nucleotides read TGTGCCAGCAGGTCCCTTCCGACTGGGAACACTGAAGCTTTCTTT.

This sequence joins TRBV20-1 and TRBJ2-1; 7 bases fit TRBD1. The CDR3 totals 12 residues. Germline CDR1 reads DFQATT; CDR2 reads SNEGSKA (reference sequence). Trimming at V came to 3 bases and at J to 8 bases, leaving 4 bases not matched to a gene. The CDR3 is CSASRGQDEQFF. CDR3 sequence (DNA): TGCAGTGCTAGTAGGGGGCAGGATGAGCAGTTCTTC.

The chain couples TRBV7-9 to TRBJ2-3, with 9 bases fitting TRBD2. Per germline, CDR1 SEHNR and CDR2 FQNEAQ (reference sequence). V lost 3 bases and J lost 1; bases outside the gene matches: 14. The length of the CDR3 is 19 residues. CDR3 sequence reads: CASSFELVKGLARTDTQYF. The CDR3 nucleotides are TGTGCCAGCAGCTTTGAGTTGGTTAAGGGACTAGCCCGCACAGATACGCAGTATTTT.

The chain recombines TRBV20-1 with TRBJ2-7, with a possible D match to TRBD2 (6 bases). The V gene lost 0 bases and the J gene lost 3 bases, with 12 bases spanning the gap. Germline V gene sequence: CDR1 DFQATT, CDR2 SNEGSKA (reference sequence). This CDR3 has 14 amino acids. CDR3 loop: CSARDLGSGYEQYF. CDR3 coding DNA: TGCAGTGCTAGAGATTTAGGTAGCGGCTACGAGCAGTACTTC.

The chain combines TRBV20-1 with TRBJ2-2; D might be TRBD1 or TRBD2, each matching 5 bases. Trimming cost V 5 bases and J 4 bases, with 17 bases left between them. CDR1 and CDR2 from the germline V gene are DFQATT and SNEGSKA (reference sequence). The CDR3 covers 15 residues. In DNA, the CDR3 is TGCAGTGCTCGCCTGGGGCCCGGAGGCACCGGGGAGCTGTTTTTT. Translation gives CSARLGPGGTGELFF.

V is TRBV28 and J is TRBJ2-3; 8 bases line up with TRBD2. Trimming cost V 8 bases and J 5 bases; bases outside gene matches: 18. This CDR3 has 17 residues. From germline, CDR1 is MDHEN and CDR2 SYDVKM. The CDR3 sequence: CASPPTGSGGLVDTQYF. CDR3 nucleotides: TGTGCCAGCCCCCCGACGGGGAGCGGGGGATTGGTAGATACGCAGTATTTT.

The rearrangement links TRBV6-1 to TRBJ2-7, with 9 bases identical to TRBD2. The junction had 7 bases not matched to a gene; V was cut back by 1 base and J by 3 bases. Per germline, CDR1 MNHNS and CDR2 SASEGT. The CDR3 extends over 16 amino acids. The CDR3 sequence: CASSEGASGALYEQYF. The DNA for the CDR3 is TGTGCCAGCAGTGAAGGAGCTAGCGGGGCCCTCTACGAGCAGTACTTC.

This clonotype was counted many times. The germline gene is not matched at one end of the junction; a read error may be the cause. The V and J genes are TRBV12-3 or TRBV12-4 and TRBJ2-1; D gene unclear. The CDR3 covers 10 residues. The CDR3 DNA is TGTGCCAGCAGCTTAGGGGAGCAGTTCTTC. It specifies CASSLGEQFF.

This clonotype was picked up a small number of times. V gene TRBV2 combines with J gene TRBJ2-5; D is unresolved. V lost 7 bases and J lost 5, with 8 bases in between. The CDR3 totals 11 residues. Germline CDR1 and CDR2: SNHLY and FYNNEI. The CDR3 DNA is TGTGCCAGCAAACAAGGGGAGACCCAGTACTTC. Protein product: CASKQGETQYF.

The rearrangement uses TRBV29-1 and TRBJ1-5; a possible D gene is TRBD1 (5 bases). The CDR3 is 13 residues long. V was pared by 6 bases and J by 3 bases, with 12 bases between. Germline values: CDR1 SQVTM, CDR2 ANQGSEA. The CDR3 sequence is CSVRDGINQPQHF. The CDR3 nucleotides are TGCAGCGTAAGGGACGGCATCAATCAGCCCCAGCATTTT. Full variable domain (rest looked up from reference TRBV29-1 and TRBJ1-5): SAVISQKPSRDICQRGTSLTIQCQVDSQVTMMFWYRQQPGQSLTLIATANQGSEATYESGFVIDKFPISRPNLTFSTLTVSNMSPEDSSIYLCSVRDGINQPQHFGDGTRLSIL.

This clonotype has only one observation. The germline gene is not matched at one end of the junction; a read error may be the cause. This rearrangement joins TRBV5-1 to TRBJ2-1, with D possibly TRBD2 on 6 matching bases. CDR1 is SGHRS and CDR2 is YFSETQ in the germline V gene. There are 16 residues in the CDR3. Here the CDR3 DNA reads TGCGTCAGCAGCCCGACGAATAGCGGTCGAGGCAATGAGCAGTTCTTC. It codes for CVSSPTNSGRGNEQFF.